This T cell receptor (beta chain) appears in the sequencing data of a study of CD8+ T cells in alopecia areata. Turning to the study itself: The study gave tofacitinib for 6 to 18 months, then 6 months off drug.

With regard to this clone: Its antigen is unknown.

Treatment: oral pan-JAK inhibitor, 5-10 mg twice daily. The investigators collected lesional scalp punch biopsies and peripheral blood from alopecia areata patients. Study findings and constraints: It was observed that many expanded lesional clones persisted in scalp and blood during tofacitinib.

In each case, RNA was isolated and then reverse transcribed into cDNA as the sequencing template. Profiling relied on immunoSEQ multiplex PCR, and the TCRdb table lists in-frame clones only, not all of them. The sample consists of some 200,000 clones, approximately 40% of them appearing once. The clonotype comes from a human donor with alopecia areata. The sequences come from CD4+ T cells sorted from blood, collected between weeks 36 and 40, from a patient treated with tofacitinib.

CDR3 loop: CASSQDLVLFF. The CDR3 coding sequence is TGTGCCAGCAGCCAAGACCTAGTCCTGTTTTTT. The V and J genes are TRBV14 and TRBJ1-4; D unresolved. This CDR3 is built from 11 residues. Trimming took 0 bases from V and 14 from J, leaving 7 bases between them. Germline loops: CDR1 SGHDN, CDR2 FVKESK.